Listed here is a single T cell receptor (beta chain). Its matching antigen is unknown. A J-beta primer mix and a sample-barcoded 5' primer were used in a second PCR of about 6 to 12 cycles. MiXCR was run by TCRdb on the 5' RACE reads, yielding one entry per CDR3 protein. The sample lists 1.5 million or so distinct CDR3 sequences; under 55% were seen once. The CDR3 contains 14 residues. From germline, CDR1 is GTSNPN and CDR2 SVGIG (reference sequence). The data were obtained in a study of blood T cells in healthy people across ages. Broader study findings: Per-million-T-cell TCR beta diversity fell roughly linearly with age.

Each sample yielded at least 6 micrograms of PBMC total RNA. The sequence came from a young woman in good health. The chain is built from TRBV30 and TRBJ2-5; no clear D. The J call is uncertain, as TRBJ2-7 better fits the DNA end. Sequenced material: blood. In DNA form, the CDR3 reads TGTGCCTGGAGTGTACGGATAGACGGTTACGAGCAGTACTTC. Translating it yields CAWSVRIDGYEQYF.